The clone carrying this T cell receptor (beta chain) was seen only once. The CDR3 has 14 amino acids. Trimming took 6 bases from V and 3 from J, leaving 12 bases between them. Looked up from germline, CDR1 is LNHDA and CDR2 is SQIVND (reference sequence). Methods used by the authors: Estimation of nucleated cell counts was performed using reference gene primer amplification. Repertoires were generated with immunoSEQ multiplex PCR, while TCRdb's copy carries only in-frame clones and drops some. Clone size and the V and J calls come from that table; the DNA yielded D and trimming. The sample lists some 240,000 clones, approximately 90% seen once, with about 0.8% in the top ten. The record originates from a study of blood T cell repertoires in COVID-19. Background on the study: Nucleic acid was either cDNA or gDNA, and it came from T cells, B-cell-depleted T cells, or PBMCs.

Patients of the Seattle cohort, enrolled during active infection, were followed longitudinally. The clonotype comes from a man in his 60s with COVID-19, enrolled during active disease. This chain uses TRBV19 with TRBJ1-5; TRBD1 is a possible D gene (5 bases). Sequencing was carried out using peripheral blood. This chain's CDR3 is CASRPQGDNQPQHF. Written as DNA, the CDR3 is TGTGCCAGTAGGCCGCAGGGTGACAATCAGCCCCAGCATTTT.